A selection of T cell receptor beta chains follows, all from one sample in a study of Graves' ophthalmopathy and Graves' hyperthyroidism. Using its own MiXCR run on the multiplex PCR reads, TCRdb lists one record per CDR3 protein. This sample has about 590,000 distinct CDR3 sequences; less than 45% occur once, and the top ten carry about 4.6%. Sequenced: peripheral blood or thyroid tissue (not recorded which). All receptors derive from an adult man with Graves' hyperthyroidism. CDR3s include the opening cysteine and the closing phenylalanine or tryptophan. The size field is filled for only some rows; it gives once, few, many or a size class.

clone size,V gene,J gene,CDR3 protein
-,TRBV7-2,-,CASKQGAPYNEQFF
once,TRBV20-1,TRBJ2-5,CSATRDSGQETQYF
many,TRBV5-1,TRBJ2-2,CASSLAMNTGELFF
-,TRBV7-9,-,CASSLVTGLAGESYNEQFF
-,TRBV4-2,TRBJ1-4,CASSLGTTPGEKLFF
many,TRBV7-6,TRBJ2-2,CASSFFAGNTGELFF
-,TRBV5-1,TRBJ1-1,CASTQQGTAEAFF
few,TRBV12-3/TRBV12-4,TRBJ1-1,CASSFGGISNTEAFF
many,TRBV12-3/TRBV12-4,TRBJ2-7,CASREDGSSYEQYF
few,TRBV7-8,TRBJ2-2,CASSPHNGVGGPYPGGELFF
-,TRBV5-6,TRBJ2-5,CASSLGGTAQYF
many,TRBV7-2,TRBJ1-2,CASSLEPSNYGYTF
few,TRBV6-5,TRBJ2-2,CASSYPQTGELFF
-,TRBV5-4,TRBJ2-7,CASSFSGRDYEQYF
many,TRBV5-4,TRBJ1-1,CASSFTRGTEAFF
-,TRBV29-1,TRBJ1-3,CSDRALSGNTIYF
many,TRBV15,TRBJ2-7,CATSRDRVYEQYF
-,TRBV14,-,CASSQEWGREQFF
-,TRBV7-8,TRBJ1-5,CASSTNNQPQHF
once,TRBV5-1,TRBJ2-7,CASSPEGQGLAGPYEQYF
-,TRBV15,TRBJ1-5,CATSLPGAGGNQPQHF
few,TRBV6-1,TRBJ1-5,CATSEQGGQPQHF
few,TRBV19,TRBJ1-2,CASSTRETFYGYTF
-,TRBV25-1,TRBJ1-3,CASSPQDGRNTIYF
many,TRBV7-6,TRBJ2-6,CASSLEGDGSLSGANVLTF
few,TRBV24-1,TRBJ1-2,CATSDGTPFLGYTF
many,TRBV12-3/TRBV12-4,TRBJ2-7,CASSYTRTYEQYF
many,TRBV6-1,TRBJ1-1,CASSEAGSGTWAEAFF
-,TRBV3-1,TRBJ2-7,CASSQEYSSYEQYF
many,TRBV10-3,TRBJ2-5,CAISPTLAGDVRTQYF
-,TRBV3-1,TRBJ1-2,CASSHGTAPNYGYTF
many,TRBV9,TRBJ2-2,CASSPRQNTGELFF
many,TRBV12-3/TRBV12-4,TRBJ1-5,CASSLEVGGSQPQHF
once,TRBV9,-,CASSPQGLADNEQFF
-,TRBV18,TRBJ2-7,CASTPKAGTYEQYF
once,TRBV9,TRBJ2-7,CASSRDSSDEQYF
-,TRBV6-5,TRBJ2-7,CASRLLAGGPEQYF
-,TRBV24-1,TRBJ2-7,CATSVGDLDEQYF
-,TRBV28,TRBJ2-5,CASSRDRGLETQYF
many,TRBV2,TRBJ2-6,CASTSESSGANVLTF
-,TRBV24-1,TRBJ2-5,CASSHGQGMVKQETQYF
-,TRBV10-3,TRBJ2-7,CASSFPGEQYF
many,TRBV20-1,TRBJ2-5,CSAVQGVGETQYF
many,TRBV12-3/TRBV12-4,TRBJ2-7,CASSLDRLAGYEQYF
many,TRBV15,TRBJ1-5,CATAGLTNQPQHF
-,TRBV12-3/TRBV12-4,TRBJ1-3,CASSFPGQFSGNTIYF
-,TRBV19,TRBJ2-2,CASSRTSGSSTGELFF
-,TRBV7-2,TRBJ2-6,CASSLLPVPISGANVLTF
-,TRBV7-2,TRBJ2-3,CASSFWGREDTQYF
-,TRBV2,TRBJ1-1,CASSSGHAVMNTEAFF
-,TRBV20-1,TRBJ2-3,CSARVGLAGGTDTQYF
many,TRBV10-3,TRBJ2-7,CAISGIGLAGGRYEQYF